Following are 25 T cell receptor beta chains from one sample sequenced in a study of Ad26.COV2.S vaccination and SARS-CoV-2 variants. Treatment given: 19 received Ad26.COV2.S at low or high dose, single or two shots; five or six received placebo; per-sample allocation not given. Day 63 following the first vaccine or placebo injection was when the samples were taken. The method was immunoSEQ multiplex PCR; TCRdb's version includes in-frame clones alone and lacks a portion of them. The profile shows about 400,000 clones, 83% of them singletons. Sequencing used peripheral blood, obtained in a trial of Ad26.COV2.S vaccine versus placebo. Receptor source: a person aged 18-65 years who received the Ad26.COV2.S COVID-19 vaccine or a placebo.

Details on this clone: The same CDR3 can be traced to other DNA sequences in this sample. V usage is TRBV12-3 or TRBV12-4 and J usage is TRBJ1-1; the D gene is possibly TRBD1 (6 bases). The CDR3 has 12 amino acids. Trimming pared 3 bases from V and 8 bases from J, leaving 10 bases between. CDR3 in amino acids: CASSFGGAEAFF. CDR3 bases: TGTGCCAGCAGTTTCGGGGGGGCCGAAGCTTTCTTT.

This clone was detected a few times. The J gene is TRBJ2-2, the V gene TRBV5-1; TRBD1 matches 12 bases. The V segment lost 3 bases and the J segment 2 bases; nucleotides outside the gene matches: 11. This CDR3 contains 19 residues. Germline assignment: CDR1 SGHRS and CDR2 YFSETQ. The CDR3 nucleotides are TGCGCCAGCAGCTCCCCCCCGGGACAGGGGGCAGGTAACACCGGGGAGCTGTTTTTT. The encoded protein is CASSSPPGQGAGNTGELFF.

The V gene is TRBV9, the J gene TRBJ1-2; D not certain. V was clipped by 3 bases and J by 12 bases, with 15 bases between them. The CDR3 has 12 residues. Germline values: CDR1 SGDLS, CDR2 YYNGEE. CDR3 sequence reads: CASSGRPGIHTF. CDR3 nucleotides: TGTGCCAGCAGCGGGCGCCCTGGAATCCACACCTTC.

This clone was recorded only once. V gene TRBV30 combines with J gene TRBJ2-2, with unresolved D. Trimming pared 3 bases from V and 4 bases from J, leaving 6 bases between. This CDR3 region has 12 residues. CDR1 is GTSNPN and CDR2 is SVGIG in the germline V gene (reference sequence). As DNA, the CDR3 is TGTGCCTGGAGCCCGGCCACCGGGGAGCTGTTTTTT. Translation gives CAWSPATGELFF. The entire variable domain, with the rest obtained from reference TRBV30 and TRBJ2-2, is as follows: SQTIHQWPATLVQPVGSPLSLECTVEGTSNPNLYWYRQAAGRGLQLLFYSVGIGQISSEVPQNLSASRPQDRQFILSSKKLLLSDSGFYLCAWSPATGELFFGEGSRLTVL.

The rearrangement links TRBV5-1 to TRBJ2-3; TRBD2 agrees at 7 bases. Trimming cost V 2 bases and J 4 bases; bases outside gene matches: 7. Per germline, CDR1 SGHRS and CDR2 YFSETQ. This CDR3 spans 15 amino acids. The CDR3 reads CASSFDPRGADTQYF. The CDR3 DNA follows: TGCGCCAGCAGCTTCGACCCTCGGGGGGCAGATACGCAGTATTTT.

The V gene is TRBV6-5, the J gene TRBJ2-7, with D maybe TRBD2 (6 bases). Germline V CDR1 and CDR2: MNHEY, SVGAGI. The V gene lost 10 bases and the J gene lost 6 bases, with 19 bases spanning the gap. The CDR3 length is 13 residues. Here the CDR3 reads CATAFEEGSEQYF. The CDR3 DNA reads TGTGCCACAGCCTTCGAGGAGGGGAGCGAGCAGTACTTC.

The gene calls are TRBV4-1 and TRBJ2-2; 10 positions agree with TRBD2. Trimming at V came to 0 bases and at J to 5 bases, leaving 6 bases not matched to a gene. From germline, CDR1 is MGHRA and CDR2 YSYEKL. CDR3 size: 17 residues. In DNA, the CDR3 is TGCGCCAGCAGCCAAGATCCACTAGCGGGGTGGACCGGGGAGCTGTTTTTT. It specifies CASSQDPLAGWTGELFF.

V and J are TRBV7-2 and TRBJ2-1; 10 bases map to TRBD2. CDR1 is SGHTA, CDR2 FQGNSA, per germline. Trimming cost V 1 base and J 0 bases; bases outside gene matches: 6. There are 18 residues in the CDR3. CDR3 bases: TGTGCCAGCAGCTTAGTTCTTACTAGCGGGGCCTCCTACAATGAGCAGTTCTTC. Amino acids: CASSLVLTSGASYNEQFF.

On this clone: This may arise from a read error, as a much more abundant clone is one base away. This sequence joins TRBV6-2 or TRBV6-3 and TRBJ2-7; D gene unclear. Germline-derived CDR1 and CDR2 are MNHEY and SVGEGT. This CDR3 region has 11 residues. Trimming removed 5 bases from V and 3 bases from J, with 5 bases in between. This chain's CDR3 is CASSPHYEQYF. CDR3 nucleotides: TGTGCCAGCAGTCCGCACTACGAGCAGTACTTC.

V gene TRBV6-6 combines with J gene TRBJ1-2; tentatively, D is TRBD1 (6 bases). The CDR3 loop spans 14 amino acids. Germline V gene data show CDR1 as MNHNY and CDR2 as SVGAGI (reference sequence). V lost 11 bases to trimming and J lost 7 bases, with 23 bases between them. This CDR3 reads CAGARDTNLAGYTF. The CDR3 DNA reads TGTGCCGGGGCGAGGGACACCAATTTAGCTGGCTACACCTTC.

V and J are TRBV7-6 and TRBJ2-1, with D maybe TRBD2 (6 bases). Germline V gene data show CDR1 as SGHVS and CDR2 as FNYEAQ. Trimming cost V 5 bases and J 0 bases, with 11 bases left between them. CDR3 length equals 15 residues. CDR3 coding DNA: TGTGCCAGCAGCCACAGCGGGTCCTCCTACAATGAGCAGTTCTTC. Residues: CASSHSGSSYNEQFF.

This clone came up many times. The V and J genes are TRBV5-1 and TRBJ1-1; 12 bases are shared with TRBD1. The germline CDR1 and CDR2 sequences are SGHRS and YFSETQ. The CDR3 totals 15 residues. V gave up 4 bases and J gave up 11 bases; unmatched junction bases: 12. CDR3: CASSAGTGGGRRAFF. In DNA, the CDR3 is TGCGCCAGCAGCGCTGGGACAGGGGGCGGCCGGCGGGCTTTCTTT. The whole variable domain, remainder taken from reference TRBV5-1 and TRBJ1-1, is KAGVTQTPRYLIKTRGQQVTLSCSPISGHRSVSWYQQTPGQGLQFLFEYFSETQRNKGNFPGRFSGRQFSNSRSEMNVSTLELGDSALYLCASSAGTGGGRRAFFGQGTRLTVV.

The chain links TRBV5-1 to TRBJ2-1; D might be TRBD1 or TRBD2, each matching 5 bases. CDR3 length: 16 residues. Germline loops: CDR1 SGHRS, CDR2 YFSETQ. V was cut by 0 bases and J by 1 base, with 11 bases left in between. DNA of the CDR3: TGCGCCAGCAGCTTGGGGGACCGCTTATCCTACAATGAGCAGTTCTTC. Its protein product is CASSLGDRLSYNEQFF.

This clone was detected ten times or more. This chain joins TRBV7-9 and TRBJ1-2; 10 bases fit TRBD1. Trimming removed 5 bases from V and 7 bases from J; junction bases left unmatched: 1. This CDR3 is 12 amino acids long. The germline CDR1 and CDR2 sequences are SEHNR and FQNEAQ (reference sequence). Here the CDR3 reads CASSRDRGGYTF. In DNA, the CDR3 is TGTGCCAGCAGCCGGGACAGGGGTGGCTACACCTTC.

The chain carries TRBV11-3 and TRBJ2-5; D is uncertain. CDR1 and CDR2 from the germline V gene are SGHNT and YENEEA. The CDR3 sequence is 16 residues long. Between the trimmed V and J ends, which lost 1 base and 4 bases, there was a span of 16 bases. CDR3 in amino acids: CASSLVGVLSGETQYF. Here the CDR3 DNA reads TGTGCCAGCAGCTTAGTTGGGGTCTTGAGTGGAGAGACCCAGTACTTC.

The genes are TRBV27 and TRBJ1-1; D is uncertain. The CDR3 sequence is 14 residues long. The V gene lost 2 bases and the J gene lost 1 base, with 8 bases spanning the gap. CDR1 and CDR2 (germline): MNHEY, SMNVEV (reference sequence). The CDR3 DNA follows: TGTGCCAGCAGTTTAAAGTTTACGAACACTGAAGCTTTCTTT. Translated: CASSLKFTNTEAFF.

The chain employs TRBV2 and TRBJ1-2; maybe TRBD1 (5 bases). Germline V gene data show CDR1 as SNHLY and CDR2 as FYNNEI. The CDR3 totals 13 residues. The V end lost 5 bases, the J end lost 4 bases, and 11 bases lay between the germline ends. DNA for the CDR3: TGTGCCAGCAGTAGTATAGGGACCTATGGCTACACCTTC. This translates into CASSSIGTYGYTF.

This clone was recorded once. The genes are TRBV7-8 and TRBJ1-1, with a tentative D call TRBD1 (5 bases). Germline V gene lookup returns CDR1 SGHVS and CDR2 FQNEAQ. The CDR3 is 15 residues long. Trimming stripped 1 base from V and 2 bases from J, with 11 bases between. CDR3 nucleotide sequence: TGTGCCAGCAGCTTAGAGGGGAACCTCAACACTGAAGCTTTCTTT. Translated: CASSLEGNLNTEAFF.

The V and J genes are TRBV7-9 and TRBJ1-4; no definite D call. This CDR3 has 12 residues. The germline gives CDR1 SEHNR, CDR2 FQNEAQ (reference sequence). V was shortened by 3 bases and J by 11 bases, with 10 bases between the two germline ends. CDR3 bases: TGTGCCAGCAGCTTTCGGAGCGGGAAACTGTTTTTT. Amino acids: CASSFRSGKLFF.

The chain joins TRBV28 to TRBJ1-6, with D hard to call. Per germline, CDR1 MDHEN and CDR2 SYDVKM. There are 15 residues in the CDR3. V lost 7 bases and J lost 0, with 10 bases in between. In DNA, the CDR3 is TGTGCCAGCAATACTATAAGCTCCTATAATTCACCCCTCCACTTT. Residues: CASNTISSYNSPLHF.

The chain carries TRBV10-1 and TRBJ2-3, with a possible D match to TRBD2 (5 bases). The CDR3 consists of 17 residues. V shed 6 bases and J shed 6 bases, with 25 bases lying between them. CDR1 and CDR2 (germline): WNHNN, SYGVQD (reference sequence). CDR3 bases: TGCGCCAGCAGCCCGGGCCGGGGAACCCGCGCGACGGATACGCAGTATTTT. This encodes CASSPGRGTRATDTQYF.

DNA of the CDR3: TGCAGCCCCAGGCGGGGCTACGAGCAGTACTTC. It translates to CSPRRGYEQYF. The chain couples TRBV20-1 to TRBJ2-7, with D tentatively TRBD2 (6 bases). This CDR3 region has 11 residues. Germline CDR1 DFQATT, CDR2 SNEGSKA (reference sequence).

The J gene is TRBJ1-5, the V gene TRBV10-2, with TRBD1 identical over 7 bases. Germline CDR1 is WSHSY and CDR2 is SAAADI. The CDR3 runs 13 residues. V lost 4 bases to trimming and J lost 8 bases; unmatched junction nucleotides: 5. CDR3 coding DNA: TGCGCCAGCAGTGGACAGGGAGGTAAGCCCCAGCATTTT. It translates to CASSGQGGKPQHF.

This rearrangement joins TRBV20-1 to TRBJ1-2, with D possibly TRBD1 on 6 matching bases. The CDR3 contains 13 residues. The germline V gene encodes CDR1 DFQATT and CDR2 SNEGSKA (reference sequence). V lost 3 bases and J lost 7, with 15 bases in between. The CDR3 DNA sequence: TGCAGTGCTAGTCAGGGGACACCGGGTGGCTACACCTTC. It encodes CSASQGTPGGYTF.

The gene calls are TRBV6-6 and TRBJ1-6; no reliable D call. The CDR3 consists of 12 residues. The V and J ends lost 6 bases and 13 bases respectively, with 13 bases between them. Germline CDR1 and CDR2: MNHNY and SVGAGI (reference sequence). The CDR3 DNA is TGTGCCAGCAGGCCCGGATCTTCGCCCCTCCACTTT. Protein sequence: CASRPGSSPLHF.